One sample yielded the 24 T cell receptor beta chains listed below, sequenced in a study of OX40 agonist ivuxolimab in advanced cancers. Assay used: immunoSEQ multiplex PCR; TCRdb lists only in-frame clones, some missing. Among over 85,000 clones listed, approximately 89% were seen once. This sample comprised CD4+ or CD8+ T cells sorted from blood, obtained in a trial of the OX40 agonist ivuxolimab. The source is an adult with an advanced solid tumor such as melanoma, head and neck, liver or kidney cancer.

The chain employs TRBV27 and TRBJ1-1; 8 bases are a match to TRBD1. CDR3 size: 16 residues. Germline CDR1 reads MNHEY; CDR2 reads SMNVEV (reference sequence). The J segment lost 4 bases and the V segment lost 4 bases, leaving 11 bases of the junction unmatched. CDR3 protein: CASSWGTGSPRTEAFF. As DNA, the CDR3 is TGTGCCAGCAGTTGGGGGACAGGCTCGCCGCGCACTGAAGCTTTCTTT.

This clone was recorded once. The rearrangement links TRBV6-4 to TRBJ1-1; TRBD1 agrees at 8 bases. The CDR3 runs 15 residues. V gave up 6 bases and J gave up 2 bases; unmatched junction bases: 8. The germline CDR1 and CDR2 sequences are MRHNA and SNTAGT. The CDR3 bases are TGTGCCAGCAGCCCCTCGGACAGGGATAACACTGAAGCTTTCTTT. Its translation: CASSPSDRDNTEAFF.

V and J are TRBV4-3 and TRBJ1-2; D is perhaps TRBD1 (6 bases). Trimming removed 2 bases from V and 0 bases from J, with 16 bases in between. The V gene's germline CDR1 is LGHNA and CDR2 YSLEER. CDR3 length equals 17 residues. The CDR3 nucleotides read TGCGCCAGCAGCCAATACAGGGTGAACGAAGCTAACTATGGCTACACCTTC. It translates to CASSQYRVNEANYGYTF.

Here the CDR3 DNA reads TGTGCCAGCACAGAGCAAAACTATGGCTACACCTTC. Residues: CASTEQNYGYTF. The chain is built from TRBV2 and TRBJ1-2; D remains unclear. Per germline, CDR1 SNHLY and CDR2 FYNNEI. The CDR3 runs 12 residues. Trimming cost V 7 bases and J 2 bases, with 8 bases left between them.

The chain has TRBV5-1 and TRBJ2-5; D is ambiguous. Trimming cost V 4 bases and J 2 bases, with 15 bases left between them. CDR1 and CDR2 (germline): SGHRS, YFSETQ. The CDR3 runs to 15 residues. CDR3 nucleotide sequence: TGCGCCAGCAGCACCGGGCCTGGCGGTCAAGAGACCCAGTACTTC. It codes for CASSTGPGGQETQYF.

The CDR3 is CASSEFDSQETQYF. CDR3 in DNA: TGTGCCAGCAGTGAATTCGACAGCCAAGAGACCCAGTACTTC. The chain recombines TRBV25-1 with TRBJ2-5, with D maybe TRBD1 (5 bases). Germline CDR1 is MGHDK and CDR2 is SYGVNS. The CDR3 runs to 14 residues. V gave up 1 base and J gave up 1 base, with 7 bases separating them.

The chain recombines TRBV13 with TRBJ2-3; no clear D gene. Between the trimmed V and J ends, which lost 2 bases and 0 bases, there was a span of 6 bases. Germline CDR1 reads PRHDT; CDR2 reads FYEKMQ (reference sequence). This CDR3 has 14 residues. The CDR3: CASSLTLSTDTQYF. The CDR3, as DNA: TGTGCCAGCAGCTTAACACTCAGCACAGATACGCAGTATTTT. Filled out from reference TRBV13 and TRBJ2-3, the complete variable domain reads AAGVIQSPRHLIKEKRETATLKCYPIPRHDTVYWYQQGPGQDPQFLISFYEKMQSDKGSIPDRFSAQQFSDYHSELNMSSLELGDSALYFCASSLTLSTDTQYFGPGTRLTVL.

This rearrangement joins TRBV7-2 to TRBJ1-5, with D possibly matching TRBD1 (5 bases). Germline CDR1 SGHTA, CDR2 FQGNSA. V was clipped by 2 bases and J by 3 bases, with 11 bases between them. CDR3 length: 15 residues. In DNA, the CDR3 is TGTGCCAGCAGCTTATCCAGGGCGATCAATCAGCCCCAGCATTTT. Amino acid sequence: CASSLSRAINQPQHF. Full variable domain (missing parts from reference TRBV7-2 and TRBJ1-5): GAGVSQSPSNKVTEKGKDVELRCDPISGHTALYWYRQSLGQGLEFLIYFQGNSAPDKSGLPSDRFSAERTGGSVSTLTIQRTQQEDSAVYLCASSLSRAINQPQHFGDGTRLSIL.

The chain has TRBV4-1 and TRBJ2-1; 7 bases match TRBD2. V was pared by 4 bases and J by 2 bases, with 14 bases of the junction left unmatched. The CDR3 covers 18 residues. Germline V gene sequence: CDR1 MGHRA, CDR2 YSYEKL. The CDR3 sequence is CASSPGGDREATYNEQFF. Here the CDR3 DNA reads TGCGCCAGCAGCCCAGGTGGGGACCGGGAGGCCACCTACAATGAGCAGTTCTTC.

The chain joins TRBV5-1 to TRBJ2-5; 7 bases are shared with TRBD1. Germline trimming cut 4 bases from V and 1 base from J; bases unmatched to any gene: 4. Germline assignment: CDR1 SGHRS and CDR2 YFSETQ. This CDR3 comprises 14 residues. The CDR3 here is CASSRDRVQETQYF. The DNA for the CDR3 is TGCGCCAGCAGCCGGGACAGAGTCCAAGAGACCCAGTACTTC. Filled out from reference TRBV5-1 and TRBJ2-5, the complete variable domain reads KAGVTQTPRYLIKTRGQQVTLSCSPISGHRSVSWYQQTPGQGLQFLFEYFSETQRNKGNFPGRFSGRQFSNSRSEMNVSTLELGDSALYLCASSRDRVQETQYFGPGTRLLVL.

Only a few counts were recorded for this clone. The V and J genes are TRBV9 and TRBJ2-3; D remains unclear. CDR3 size: 14 residues. Between the trimmed V and J ends, which lost 0 bases and 2 bases, there was a span of 7 bases. Looked up from germline, CDR1 is SGDLS and CDR2 is YYNGEE. CDR3 protein: CASSVESTTDTQYF. The CDR3 coding sequence is TGTGCCAGCAGCGTAGAATCCACCACAGATACGCAGTATTTT.

The CDR3 is CASSQSFSGFEKLFF. The CDR3 region has the DNA TGCGCCAGCAGTCAATCTTTCTCGGGGTTTGAAAAACTGTTTTTT. The rearrangement joins TRBV23-1 to TRBJ1-4; D is unclear. TRBV23-1 counts as an open reading frame of uncertain function. Trimming pared 0 bases from V and 7 bases from J, leaving 12 bases between. The CDR3 is 15 amino acids.

The V and J genes are TRBV7-2 and TRBJ1-2; a possible D gene is TRBD1 (6 bases). Per the germline V gene, CDR1 is SGHTA and CDR2 is FQGNSA. This CDR3 is built from 14 residues. Trimming shortened V by 5 bases and J by 4 bases, and 14 bases separated the two germline ends. CDR3 coding DNA: TGTGCCAGCAGCATACAGGGAGGGTCCTATGGCTACACCTTC. Translated, it gives CASSIQGGSYGYTF.

V usage is TRBV5-1 and J usage is TRBJ1-4; D is unclear. Trimming cost V 5 bases and J 0 bases, with 8 bases left between them. CDR3 size: 14 residues. The germline gives CDR1 SGHRS, CDR2 YFSETQ. The CDR3, as DNA: TGCGCCAGCAGTCCCTCTGCAACTAATGAAAAACTGTTTTTT. Translation: CASSPSATNEKLFF.

The V gene is TRBV30, the J gene TRBJ1-3; unclear D gene. CDR1 and CDR2 (germline): GTSNPN, SVGIG (reference sequence). The CDR3 length is 12 residues. The ends were cut back, 1 base at V and 3 bases at J, with 4 bases in the middle. In DNA, the CDR3 is TGTGCCTGGAGTGGCCTTGGAAACACCATATATTTT. It encodes CAWSGLGNTIYF.

The chain joins TRBV30 to TRBJ1-2; 10 nucleotides line up with TRBD1. This CDR3 is 16 amino acids long. Germline CDR1 GTSNPN, CDR2 SVGIG (reference sequence). J gave up 0 bases and V 4 bases, and 8 bases lay outside the gene matches. The CDR3 spells CAWKVGTGDSNYGYTF. CDR3 in DNA: TGTGCCTGGAAAGTCGGGACAGGGGATTCTAACTATGGCTACACCTTC.

The chain employs TRBV7-2 and TRBJ2-2, with D perhaps matching TRBD2 (6 bases). Trimming shortened V by 2 bases and J by 8 bases, and 15 bases separated the two germline ends. Looked up from germline, CDR1 is SGHTA and CDR2 is FQGNSA. The CDR3 has 15 residues. In nucleotides, the CDR3 is TGTGCCAGCAGCTTAATTTCGGGGGATTGGGGGGAGCTGTTTTTT. Translation: CASSLISGDWGELFF.

This clone was counted a single time. The rearrangement uses TRBV19 and TRBJ2-6; a possible D gene is TRBD2 (5 bases). V was clipped by 5 bases and J by 1 base, with 6 bases between them. The V gene's germline CDR1 is LNHDA and CDR2 SQIVND (reference sequence). The CDR3 runs 14 residues. As DNA, the CDR3 is TGTGCCAGTAGTTTAGCGTCTGGGGCCAACGTCCTGACTTTC. Translating it yields CASSLASGANVLTF.

The J gene is TRBJ1-3, the V gene TRBV6-1, with unresolved D. This CDR3 region has 12 residues. Germline CDR1 is MNHNS and CDR2 is SASEGT. V dropped 6 bases and J dropped 4 bases, with 7 bases sitting between them. The CDR3 here is CASSLTGNTIYF. The CDR3 DNA follows: TGTGCCAGCAGCCTCACAGGAAACACCATATATTTT.

The chain carries TRBV7-2 and TRBJ2-1, with TRBD2 matching 7 bases. The CDR3 covers 15 residues. The germline V gene encodes CDR1 SGHTA and CDR2 FQGNSA. The junction had 11 bases not matched to a gene; V was cut back by 3 bases and J by 9 bases. As DNA, the CDR3 is TGTGCCAGCAGCTTTTCTAGCGGACGTCTAGGTGAGCAGTTCTTC. Its translation: CASSFSSGRLGEQFF.

The rearrangement joins TRBV7-8 to TRBJ2-1, with 10 bases that match TRBD2. With 2 bases clipped from V and 6 bases from J, the junction kept 13 bases outside the gene matches. The germline CDR1 and CDR2 sequences are SGHVS and FQNEAQ. CDR3 size: 18 residues. The CDR3 bases are TGTGCCAGCAGCTTATTGGGGGTGCTAGCGGGAGTGGTCAATGAGCAGTTCTTC. Translation: CASSLLGVLAGVVNEQFF. Supplemented by reference TRBV7-8 and TRBJ2-1, the full variable domain reads GAGVSQSPRYKVAKRGQDVALRCDPISGHVSLFWYQQALGQGPEFLTYFQNEAQLDKSGLPSDRFFAERPEGSVSTLKIQRTQQEDSAVYLCASSLLGVLAGVVNEQFFGPGTRLTVL.

V and J are TRBV2 and TRBJ1-2, with 7 nucleotides matching TRBD1. The germline CDR1 and CDR2 sequences are SNHLY and FYNNEI. Trimming at V came to 5 bases and at J to 1 base, leaving 4 bases not matched to a gene. CDR3 length equals 14 residues. CDR3 nucleotides: TGTGCCAGCAGTTTGGACAGGAATAACTATGGCTACACCTTC. Translation: CASSLDRNNYGYTF.

The rearrangement joins TRBV4-2 to TRBJ2-2, with 11 bases aligning to TRBD2. Trimming took 3 bases from V and 0 from J; bases not matched to a gene: 6. Germline CDR1 LGHNA, CDR2 YNFKEQ. CDR3 length: 18 amino acids. The CDR3 protein is CASSQLAGGSANTGELFF. The DNA for the CDR3 is TGTGCCAGCAGCCAGTTAGCGGGAGGGTCCGCGAACACCGGGGAGCTGTTTTTT.

On this clone: Relative to the germline gene, one junction end is altered; a read error may explain this. The chain combines TRBV5-1 with TRBJ2-5; 9 bases line up with TRBD1. Germline lookup yields CDR1 SGHRS and CDR2 YFSETQ. CDR3 length: 16 amino acids. CDR3 sequence: CASSSTGDREREAQYF. CDR3 nucleotide sequence: TGCGCCAGCAGCTCCACCGGGGACAGGGAGAGAGAGGCCCAGTACTTC.